What follows is one T cell receptor (beta chain) and its context. Its antigen is not identified. This record belongs to a study of cytomegalovirus exposure and HLA in healthy donors. Overall study results and limits: Later analysis suggested most CMV-associated TCR beta chains were HLA-restricted. Being indistinguishable, some V segments were excluded, TRBV6-2 and TRBV6-3 among them.

60 Vbeta and 13 Jbeta primers were used in PCR. Measured with immunoSEQ multiplex PCR; TCRdb has only the in-frame clones, and not every one. Of under 200,000 clones in the sample, approximately 80% were seen once. This CDR3 is built from 15 residues. Trimming cost V 5 bases and J 6 bases, with 17 bases left between them. Germline V lookup: CDR1 MDHEN, CDR2 SYDVKM. The sample comprised PBMCs. This TCR derives from a woman in her twenties or thirties in good health and CMV-seropositive. This chain links TRBV28 with TRBJ2-1, with D perhaps matching TRBD2 (6 bases). CDR3 sequence reads: CASSPSGGVPNEQFF. Written as DNA, the CDR3 is TGTGCCAGCAGTCCGTCGGGCGGGGTCCCCAATGAGCAGTTCTTC.